This entry concerns a single T cell receptor beta chain. This specimen comes from a study of blood T cell repertoires in COVID-19. Across the study: The United States, Italy and Spain supplied acute and convalescent COVID-19 samples.

The protocol was immunoSEQ multiplex PCR, while the TCRdb copy is restricted to in-frame clones and leaves out a portion. The repertoire consists of over 150,000 clones, with around 90% occurring once and the leading ten covering approximately 2%. V was shortened by 6 bases and J by 5 bases, with 4 bases between the two germline ends. Germline CDR1 is SNHLY and CDR2 is FYNNEI. The CDR3 runs to 10 residues. The receptor was isolated from a man aged 50-60 years who had recovered from COVID-19. This sequence joins TRBV2 and TRBJ1-2; D not certain. The source material was peripheral blood. This CDR3 reads CASSLYGYTF. The CDR3 DNA follows: TGTGCCAGCAGCCTTTATGGCTACACCTTC.